This T cell receptor (beta chain) was retrieved from a study of shared clonotypes between healthy human individuals. Genomic DNA from each subset was divided evenly over several immunoSEQ plates. Replicate PCRs run on unsorted PBMC used roughly 320 ng DNA, which was approximately 29,000 T cell genomes. Per the study methods: From ImmunoSEQ came sequences covering only the junction and carrying no quality scores, so filtering differed. Libraries were prepared by immunoSEQ multiplex PCR; TCRdb keeps only in-frame clonotypes and omits some of them. The V and J calls and the clone size are those of that table, but D and trimming were determined from the DNA. The table has about 480,000 clones, 75% to 80% seen once. CDR1 is MNHEY, CDR2 SMNVEV, per germline (reference sequence). V gave up 5 bases and J gave up 1 base; unmatched junction bases: 8. This CDR3 contains 16 residues.

The sample comprised PBMCs. The chain uses TRBV27 and TRBJ2-3, with TRBD2 identical over 8 bases. The receptor was derived from a woman in her 40s in good health. Some clones in this sample may be carry-over from other donors' samples. CDR3 protein: CASSPPTSAGTDTQYF. In DNA form, the CDR3 reads TGTGCCAGCAGTCCACCGACTAGCGCGGGCACAGATACGCAGTATTTT.